The 23 T cell receptor beta chains presented below share a single source sample, sequenced in a study of vaccination effects on CD4 cells after COVID-19. The ViraFEST assay expanded antigen-specific CD4+ T cells with viral peptide pools before sequencing. Subsequent to less than eleven days of culture, CD4+ T cells were isolated. Absence of prior SARS-CoV-2 infection characterized the vaccine recipients, who showed negative nucleocapsid antibodies. No antigen has been assigned to these receptors. Libraries were prepared by immunoSEQ multiplex PCR; TCRdb keeps only in-frame clonotypes and omits some of them. The repertoire holds about 55,000 clones, with about two thirds as singletons. The starting material was CD4+ T cells from PBMCs cultured with SARS-CoV-2 spike peptides, obtained before COVID-19 vaccination. Every receptor here comes from a human donor who received a COVID-19 vaccine.

This rearrangement joins TRBV28 to TRBJ2-5; D gene unclear. This CDR3 comprises 13 residues. The germline gives CDR1 MDHEN, CDR2 SYDVKM. Trimming stripped 3 bases from V and 4 bases from J, with 9 bases between. The CDR3 coding sequence is TGTGCCAGCAGTTTGCCCGGATCAGAGACCCAGTACTTC. Encoded protein: CASSLPGSETQYF.

The genes are TRBV28 and TRBJ1-3; TRBD1 might be the D (5 bases). CDR1 and CDR2 from the germline V gene are MDHEN and SYDVKM. The CDR3 runs 13 residues. With 3 bases removed from V and 6 bases from J, the gap between germline ends came to 9 bases. CDR3 DNA sequence: TGTGCCAGCAGTTTGGCAGGGCAAAACACCATATATTTT. This gives the protein CASSLAGQNTIYF. Drawing the rest from reference TRBV28 and TRBJ1-3, the complete variable domain is DVKVTQSSRYLVKRTGEKVFLECVQDMDHENMFWYRQDPGLGLRLIYFSYDVKMKEKGDIPEGYSVSREKKERFSLILESASTNQTSMYLCASSLAGQNTIYFGEGSWLTVV.

The J gene is TRBJ2-1, the V gene TRBV6-4; no clear D. CDR3 size: 17 residues. Trimming cost V 0 bases and J 0 bases, with 12 bases left between them. Germline lookup yields CDR1 MRHNA and CDR2 SNTAGT. The CDR3 nucleotides read TGTGCCAGCAGTGACTCGTTCCAGGAGAGCTCCTACAATGAGCAGTTCTTC. This encodes CASSDSFQESSYNEQFF.

The chain combines TRBV12-5 with TRBJ2-1, with D perhaps matching TRBD2 (6 bases). V gave up 5 bases and J gave up 4 bases, with 15 bases separating them. The germline CDR1 and CDR2 sequences are LGHNT and FRNRAP. This CDR3 comprises 15 residues. CDR3 nucleotide sequence: TGTGCTAGTGGTCCTTTCGCGGGACCTTACAATGAGCAGTTCTTC. Its translation: CASGPFAGPYNEQFF.

The rearrangement uses TRBV7-2 and TRBJ2-1, with 16 bases that match TRBD2. V trimming: 4 bases; J trimming: 7 bases; junction bases outside the gene matches: 7. The germline V gene has CDR1 SGHTA and CDR2 FQGNSA. CDR3 size: 17 residues. CDR3: CASSSGTSGGVKNEQFF. DNA of the CDR3: TGTGCCAGCAGCTCCGGGACTAGCGGGGGGGTGAAAAATGAGCAGTTCTTC.

This clone turned up a few times. The CDR3 DNA reads as TGTGCCAGCAGCTTGGGGGGGTACGACACCGGGGAGCTGTTTTTT. Amino acids: CASSLGGYDTGELFF. The rearrangement links TRBV5-4 to TRBJ2-2; D tentatively reads TRBD1 or TRBD2 (5 bases each). The CDR3 is 15 amino acids. V gave up 0 bases and J gave up 3 bases, with 9 bases separating them. The germline V gene has CDR1 SGHNT and CDR2 YYREEE (reference sequence).

The sample holds many counts of this clone. This rearrangement joins TRBV7-2 to TRBJ2-2, with unresolved D. This CDR3 has 14 amino acids. Germline CDR1 is SGHTA and CDR2 is FQGNSA. The germline V and J ends were trimmed by 1 base and 4 bases, with 7 bases remaining between them. The CDR3 sequence is CASSLDGGTGELFF. CDR3 DNA: TGTGCCAGCAGCTTAGACGGTGGCACCGGGGAGCTGTTTTTT.

The sample holds one count of this clone. The rearrangement links TRBV5-1 to TRBJ2-7; 16 bases are a match to TRBD2. The V segment lost 9 bases and the J segment 1 base; nucleotides outside the gene matches: 10. CDR3 size: 17 residues. Germline CDR1 reads SGHRS; CDR2 reads YFSETQ. CDR3 region: CAIYDGTSGGESYEQYF. DNA for the CDR3: TGCGCCATCTATGACGGGACTAGCGGGGGGGAATCCTACGAGCAGTACTTC.

The chain combines TRBV10-3 with TRBJ2-7; D possibly matches TRBD1 or TRBD2 (5 bases each). The CDR3 covers 14 residues. Trimming took 3 bases from V and 3 from J, leaving 12 bases between them. Germline V gives CDR1 ENHRY, CDR2 SYGVKD. Written as DNA, the CDR3 is TGTGCCATCAGTGATGGGGGTAAGGGCTACGAGCAGTACTTC. It specifies CAISDGGKGYEQYF.

The rearrangement links TRBV6-5 to TRBJ2-5; no firm D call. The CDR3 consists of 15 residues. V lost 5 bases to trimming and J lost 5 bases, with 18 bases between them. The germline V gene has CDR1 MNHEY and CDR2 SVGAGI. Here the CDR3 reads CASSRGGRGSETQYF. CDR3 nucleotides: TGTGCCAGCAGTCGCGGCGGACGCGGTAGCGAGACCCAGTACTTC.

To note about this clone: Different DNA sequences within this sample yield the same CDR3. This chain connects TRBV5-4 to TRBJ1-3; D ambiguous. This CDR3 is built from 14 residues. Germline V CDR1 and CDR2: SGHNT, YYREEE (reference sequence). Trimming pared 5 bases from V and 0 bases from J, leaving 9 bases between. The CDR3 DNA sequence: TGTGCCAGCAGTTTAGACTCCTCTGGAAACACCATATATTTT. It translates to CASSLDSSGNTIYF.

The chain links TRBV5-1 to TRBJ1-1, with TRBD1 as a possible D gene (5 bases). V lost 4 bases and J 7 bases, leaving 17 bases between the germline ends. CDR1 is SGHRS, CDR2 YFSETQ, per germline. The CDR3 is made up of 14 amino acids. The CDR3 nucleotides read TGCGCCAGCAGCCCGCTGTGGGACGCCCGTGAAGCTTTCTTT. Amino acids: CASSPLWDAREAFF.

The gene calls are TRBV28 and TRBJ2-1, with TRBD1 as a possible D gene (6 bases). The CDR3 length is 14 residues. CDR1 is MDHEN and CDR2 is SYDVKM in the germline V gene. V was clipped by 2 bases and J by 12 bases, with 17 bases between them. For the CDR3, the DNA is TGTGCCAGCAGTTTACCTTCGTCAGGGGCAGGGCAGTTCTTC. This encodes CASSLPSSGAGQFF.

This clone was seen only once. V gene TRBV24-1 combines with J gene TRBJ1-5, with unresolved D. The ends were cut back, 3 bases at V and 6 bases at J, with 11 bases in the middle. Germline V CDR1 and CDR2: KGHDR, SFDVKD. CDR3 length: 14 amino acids. The CDR3 coding sequence is TGTGCCACCAGTGATCGGCGGGGAGGTCAGCCCCAGCATTTT. Translating gives CATSDRRGGQPQHF.

This chain joins TRBV4-1 and TRBJ1-6, with unresolved D. There are 12 residues in the CDR3. With 1 base removed from V and 10 bases from J, the gap between germline ends came to 5 bases. Germline CDR1 and CDR2: MGHRA and YSYEKL. CDR3 amino acids: CASSQVWSPLHF. DNA for the CDR3: TGCGCCAGCAGCCAAGTGTGGTCACCCCTCCACTTT.

This clone appeared a few times. One junction end does not reproduce the germline sequence, and a read error may be involved. V usage is TRBV6-1 and J usage is TRBJ1-2, with D possibly being TRBD1 (5 bases). The germline gives CDR1 MNHNS, CDR2 SASEGT. The CDR3 consists of 11 residues. In DNA form, the CDR3 reads TGTGCCAGCAGTGAAGCGCTCGGGACTGACTTC. Translation gives CASSEALGTDF.

The J gene is TRBJ1-4, the V gene TRBV29-1; 7 nucleotides line up with TRBD1. The germline V gene encodes CDR1 SQVTM and CDR2 ANQGSEA. There are 13 residues in the CDR3. Trimming took 8 bases from V and 5 from J; bases not matched to a gene: 8. The CDR3 DNA is TGCAGCACCATACAGGGGTCGAATGAAAAACTGTTTTTT. Residues: CSTIQGSNEKLFF. Drawing the rest from reference TRBV29-1 and TRBJ1-4, the complete variable domain is SAVISQKPSRDICQRGTSLTIQCQVDSQVTMMFWYRQQPGQSLTLIATANQGSEATYESGFVIDKFPISRPNLTFSTLTVSNMSPEDSSIYLCSTIQGSNEKLFFGSGTQLSVL.

This clone was observed a few times. The chain employs TRBV25-1 and TRBJ2-7; D tentatively reads TRBD1 or TRBD2 (5 bases each). The germline V and J ends were trimmed by 4 bases and 1 base, with 17 bases remaining between them. CDR1 is MGHDK, CDR2 SYGVNS, per germline. The CDR3 extends over 16 amino acids. The CDR3 protein is CASSGNAGTASYEQYF. CDR3 DNA sequence: TGTGCCAGCAGTGGGAACGCCGGGACGGCGTCCTACGAGCAGTACTTC.

This clone was recorded once. The CDR3 bases are TGTGCCAGCAGCTACCCACGGGCTTCGGGCACAGATACGCAGTATTTT. Protein: CASSYPRASGTDTQYF. The chain combines TRBV7-9 with TRBJ2-3; D remains unclear. Trimming took off 4 bases at V and 1 base at J, with 15 bases between the two ends. The germline V gene has CDR1 SEHNR and CDR2 FQNEAQ (reference sequence). The length of the CDR3 is 16 residues.

V gene TRBV9 combines with J gene TRBJ2-3, with TRBD2 as a possible D gene (7 bases). V dropped 3 bases and J dropped 5 bases, with 19 bases sitting between them. CDR3 length: 16 residues. Germline-derived CDR1 and CDR2 are SGDLS and YYNGEE. CDR3 sequence (DNA): TGTGCCAGCAGCGCCTCCCCTCGGGGGGCGGAAGATACGCAGTATTTT. Protein: CASSASPRGAEDTQYF.

The genes are TRBV10-3 and TRBJ2-3; D is possibly TRBD1 (5 bases). The CDR3 totals 13 residues. Trimming stripped 1 base from V and 4 bases from J, with 6 bases between. The germline CDR1 and CDR2 sequences are ENHRY and SYGVKD. The CDR3 DNA follows: TGTGCCATCAGTGAGTTAGGGGCAGATACGCAGTATTTT. Translating gives CAISELGADTQYF.

The gene calls are TRBV27 and TRBJ2-7, with 7 nucleotides matching TRBD1. J gave up 5 bases and V 2 bases, and 6 bases lay outside the gene matches. This CDR3 is built from 14 residues. CDR1 is MNHEY and CDR2 is SMNVEV in the germline V gene (reference sequence). CDR3: CASSLPDRVHEQYF. CDR3 in DNA: TGTGCCAGCAGTTTACCCGACAGGGTCCACGAGCAGTACTTC.

The rearrangement links TRBV3-1 (or the pseudogene TRBV3-2) to TRBJ1-2; perhaps TRBD1 as D (6 bases). Germline V CDR1 and CDR2: LGHDT, YNNKEL (reference sequence). The CDR3 totals 14 residues. The ends were cut back, 1 base at V and 1 base at J, with 7 bases in the middle. The CDR3 loop is CASSQGGGNYGYTF. The CDR3 bases are TGTGCCAGCAGCCAAGGAGGGGGTAACTATGGCTACACCTTC.